This is a list of T cell receptor beta chains from one sample in a study of blood T cell repertoires in COVID-19. Clones were read by immunoSEQ multiplex PCR, and TCRdb kept only the in-frame ones, dropping some. The sample records approximately 40,000 clones, roughly nine tenths being singletons. Sequencing input: peripheral blood. The receptors originated from a man in his sixties with COVID-19, enrolled during active disease. CDR3s include the opening cysteine and the closing phenylalanine or tryptophan. The order of the fields is D gene, V gene, J gene, clone size, CDR3 DNA, CDR3 protein. A D gene is named only where the DNA matches it firmly. Clone size is given for some rows only: seen once, a few or many times, or a class if the clone is expanded.

.	TRBV12-5	TRBJ1-3	.	TGTGCTAGTGGTTTGGTTAAGGGGGATGGAAACACCATATATTTT	CASGLVKGDGNTIYF
.	TRBV11-3	TRBJ1-1	.	TGTGCCAGCAGCTTACAGGGCCCGAACACTGAAGCTTTCTTT	CASSLQGPNTEAFF
.	TRBV5-4	TRBJ1-1	.	TGTGCCAGCAGCTTGGGAGGGATGAACACTGAAGCTTTCTTT	CASSLGGMNTEAFF
TRBD2	TRBV6-1	TRBJ2-2	.	TGTGCCAGCAGTGAACAGCGTAGCGGGAGTGGGGAGCTGTTTTTT	CASSEQRSGSGELFF
.	TRBV30	TRBJ2-6	.	TGTGCCTGGAGTTCGTCCTTCTCTGGGGCCAACGTCCTGACTTTC	CAWSSSFSGANVLTF
TRBD2	TRBV19	TRBJ2-3	.	TGTGCCAGCCGGACTAGCGGGAGAGGGGGCACAGATACGCAGTATTTT	CASRTSGRGGTDTQYF
TRBD1	TRBV11-3	TRBJ2-1	.	TGTGCCAGCAGCCGGACCTCCGGGACAGTCTACAATGAGCAGTTCTTC	CASSRTSGTVYNEQFF
TRBD1	TRBV20-1	TRBJ2-7	once	TGCAGTATGGGACAGGGGAACGAGCAGTACTTC	CSMGQGNEQYF
.	TRBV7-8	TRBJ1-6	few	TGTGCCAGCAGCTTAGGGGTCAGTCGGCGGAAGAGCTCCTATAATTCACCCCTCCACTTT	CASSLGVSRRKSSYNSPLHF
.	TRBV7-8	TRBJ1-1	.	TGTGCCAGCAGCGGACCGCCTTACAGGGAAGGGACTGAAGCTTTCTTT	CASSGPPYREGTEAFF
.	TRBV4-2	TRBJ2-1	.	TGTGCCAGCAGCCAATCCCTAGACAGCTCCTACAATGAGCAGTTCTTC	CASSQSLDSSYNEQFF
.	TRBV19	TRBJ1-1	.	TGTGCCAGTAGTATCCTGCAGGCGAACACTGAAGCTTTCTTT	CASSILQANTEAFF
TRBD2	TRBV4-3	TRBJ2-7	.	TGCGCCAGCAGCCAACTAGCGGGAGTCGGGTACGAGCAGTACTTC	CASSQLAGVGYEQYF
.	TRBV19	TRBJ1-5	.	TGTGCCAGTAGTATACTCAGGATGGGGCCTAACAATCAGCCCCAGCATTTT	CASSILRMGPNNQPQHF
TRBD1	TRBV30	TRBJ1-1	.	TGTGCCTGGAGGAGACAGGGGAACACTGAAGCTTTCTTT	CAWRRQGNTEAFF
.	TRBV5-1	TRBJ1-4	.	TGCGCCAGCAAACGGATCGACAGTTACAATGAAAAACTGTTTTTT	CASKRIDSYNEKLFF
.	TRBV12-3/TRBV12-4	TRBJ2-1	.	TGTGCCAGCAAAGGGGTTTACCATGAGCAGTTCTTC	CASKGVYHEQFF
.	TRBV19	TRBJ1-1	.	TGTGCCAGTATCCATGGGGGGATGTACACTGAAGCTTTCTTT	CASIHGGMYTEAFF
.	TRBV29-1	TRBJ2-2	.	TGCAGCGTAAAGATAGCGACAGGGAACACCGGGGAGCTGTTTTTT	CSVKIATGNTGELFF
.	TRBV5-6	TRBJ1-5	.	TGTGCCAGCAGCTTAGGAGGGTCAAGTCAGCCCCAGCATTTT	CASSLGGSSQPQHF
.	TRBV28	TRBJ1-1	.	TGTGCCAGCAGTTTACCGGTTGAGAACACTGAAGCTTTCTTT	CASSLPVENTEAFF
.	TRBV15	TRBJ2-1	.	TGTGCCACCAGCAGAAAGCTGGGCATCGGCTCCTACAATGAGCAGTTCTTC	CATSRKLGIGSYNEQFF
.	TRBV4-1	TRBJ2-5	.	TGCGCCAGCAGCCTAGTTAGTCGGGAGACCCAGTACTTC	CASSLVSRETQYF
.	TRBV28	TRBJ1-2	.	TGTGCCAGCAACACCAGGGTGGGAGGCTACACCTTC	CASNTRVGGYTF
TRBD1	TRBV7-9	TRBJ2-7	few	TGTGCCAGCAGCTTAGCGGGACAGGGGAGGCACGAGCAGTACTTC	CASSLAGQGRHEQYF
TRBD2	TRBV11-2	TRBJ2-1	once	TGTGCCAGCAGCACCCCCTACGTCGGGAGGAGCTCCTACAATGAGCAGTTCTTC	CASSTPYVGRSSYNEQFF
TRBD1	TRBV9	TRBJ2-1	.	TGTGCCAGCAGCGTAGATGAGGGGGCCTATTACAATGAGCAGTTCTTC	CASSVDEGAYYNEQFF
.	TRBV5-1	TRBJ2-5	.	TGCGCCAGCAGCTTGGCCGGGTCAGTGGAAGAGACCCAGTACTTC	CASSLAGSVEETQYF
TRBD2	TRBV6-7	TRBJ2-3	once	TGTGCCAGCAGTTACTCCATTCAACGGGAGGGAGACCATAGCACAGATACGCAGTATTTT	CASSYSIQREGDHSTDTQYF
.	TRBV29-1	TRBJ1-2	.	TGCAGCGTTCGGGGATCCGGGCCGAACCAAGATGGCTACACCTTC	CSVRGSGPNQDGYTF
.	TRBV3-1/TRBV3-2	TRBJ2-2	.	TGTGCCAGCAGCCCCCAATCGGGAATGTGGGGCGGGGAGCTGTTTTTT	CASSPQSGMWGGELFF
TRBD1	TRBV3-1/TRBV3-2	TRBJ2-7	.	TGTGCCAGCAGCCAAGGACTATTTCGGACAGGGGCAAATCTTGCCTACGAGCAGTACTTC	CASSQGLFRTGANLAYEQYF
TRBD1	TRBV6-6	TRBJ2-7	.	TGTGCCAGCACCCCGACAGGGTCCTACGAGCAGTACTTC	CASTPTGSYEQYF
.	TRBV19	TRBJ2-5	.	TGTGCCAGTAGCTCAGGGAAAGAGACCCAGTACTTC	CASSSGKETQYF
.	TRBV5-1	TRBJ1-1	.	TGCGCCAGCAGCTGGGGGGAAGGGCAGAACACTGAAGCTTTCTTT	CASSWGEGQNTEAFF
.	TRBV5-1	TRBJ1-4	.	TGCGCCAGCAGTACCGGGTCTACTAATGAAAAACTGTTTTTT	CASSTGSTNEKLFF
TRBD2	TRBV28	TRBJ2-5	few	TGTGCCAGCAGTTTGGGGACTAGCGGTCTACAGTACTTC	CASSLGTSGLQYF
TRBD2	TRBV15	TRBJ2-5	once	TGTGCCACCAGCAGAGATAGCGGGAGGGAGACCCAGTACTTC	CATSRDSGRETQYF
TRBD1	TRBV7-9	TRBJ1-5	.	TGTGCCAGCAGCCCTACAGGGGGCGGGTATCAGCCCCAGCATTTT	CASSPTGGGYQPQHF
TRBD1	TRBV18	TRBJ1-2	once	TGTGCCAGCTCGCAATCCGGGACAGGGCGCTATGGCTACACCTTC	CASSQSGTGRYGYTF
.	TRBV5-1	TRBJ2-5	.	TGCGCCAGCAAGCTTTTTCCGGGGGAATCGGAGACCCAGTACTTC	CASKLFPGESETQYF
.	TRBV6-5	TRBJ1-1	.	TGTGCCAGCAGTTACTCGACAAAGGTGTTGGCTTTCTTT	CASSYSTKVLAFF
.	TRBV29-1	TRBJ2-1	.	TGCAGCGTTGAAGCCCCCAGCCCCGGGTCCTACAATGAGCAGTTCTTC	CSVEAPSPGSYNEQFF
.	TRBV6-2/TRBV6-3	TRBJ2-6	.	TGTGCCAGCAGTCCAACCGGCTCTGGGGCCAACGTCCTGACTTTC	CASSPTGSGANVLTF
TRBD2	TRBV6-4	TRBJ2-2	once	TGTGCCAGCAGTGCCCGGCGGGAGCGGAACACCGGGGAGCTGTTTTTT	CASSARRERNTGELFF
.	TRBV5-6	TRBJ1-3	once	TGTGCCAGCAGCCGGGTCGCGGGGAGCGGTGGAAACACCATATATTTT	CASSRVAGSGGNTIYF
.	TRBV5-1	TRBJ1-1	.	TGCGCCAGCAGTCCGGTGGTGAACACTGAAGCTTTCTTT	CASSPVVNTEAFF
.	TRBV24-1	TRBJ2-3	.	TGTGCCACCAGTGATCTGGGGGCCGCAGATACGCAGTATTTT	CATSDLGAADTQYF
TRBD1	TRBV5-1	TRBJ1-2	.	TGCGCCAGCAGCAAGGGACAGGAGCCTGGCTATGGCTACACCTTC	CASSKGQEPGYGYTF
.	TRBV2	TRBJ2-7	.	TGTGCCAGCAGGGAAGGCGGAGCTAGCGTCGAGCAGTACTTC	CASREGGASVEQYF
.	TRBV28	TRBJ1-6	.	TGTGCCAGCAGTTTAGGGCAGGGGTTTAATTCACCCCTCCACTTT	CASSLGQGFNSPLHF
TRBD1	TRBV4-1	TRBJ1-2	.	TGCGCCAGCAGCTCACTCCGGGACAGGGATGGCTACACCTTC	CASSSLRDRDGYTF
TRBD1	TRBV5-1	TRBJ1-3	.	TGCGCCAGCACCCTAATGACAGGGGGCGGTGGAAACACCATATATTTT	CASTLMTGGGGNTIYF